The entry below gives a single T cell receptor (beta chain) sequence along with its context. This clonotype was seen repeatedly, ten times or more. Its cognate antigen has yet to be identified. No qualities accompany the bases; no much larger clone lies one base away. Libraries were constructed by 5' RACE. Instrument used: NextSeq 500. Unique molecular identifiers were attached to individual cDNA molecules in the TCR library protocol so that sequencing error and PCR bias could be corrected. Both TCR alpha and beta chains were sequenced, and tight co-correlation was observed between alpha and beta sequence abundances in each sample. The original pipeline was this. Decombinator V4 was used to annotate TCR sequences for V gene, J gene and CDR3. TCRs were defined as expanded if a significant change between any two time points was detected under a Poisson model with p below 0.0001. TCR abundances were normalised to the total number of TCRs sequenced per sample and expressed as counts per million. MAIT TCRs were defined by TRAV1-2 paired with TRAJ12, TRAJ20 or TRAJ33, and iNKT TCRs by TRAV10 paired with TRAJ18. VDJdb, accessed on 1 November 2021, was searched for TCRs annotated for CMV, EBV and SARS-CoV-2, and TCRs annotated for more than one antigen were excluded. TCRdb's own reprocessing of the public reads used fastp at Q25 and MiXCR and kept productive beta chains. CDR3 protein duplicates are merged, each entry listing the most common genes and DNA. The V and J calls follow TCRdb's processing rather than the paper's. This sample comprises about 33,000 distinct CDR3 sequences, 4.5% to 5% of them detected only once. Jointly, the top ten make up 7.5% to 8.5% of the sample.

The study was a case-control design nested within a healthcare worker cohort in London, UK, with weekly nasopharyngeal swab PCR tests and blood sampling. Between 23 and 31 March 2020, the week of the UK lockdown, healthcare workers were enrolled and then followed up weekly for as long as 16 weeks. The trim is 6 bases for V and 4 bases for J, with a gap of 19 bases between the germline ends. The germline V gene provides CDR1 MNHNS and CDR2 SASEGT. The CDR3 starts with the cysteine, ends with the phenylalanine, and has 15 residues. The entry retains the CDR3 DNA only, 45 bases that are in frame from base 1. The sample comes from a study of early T cells in non-severe SARS-CoV-2 infection listed by TCRdb under 2021. For the study in its entirety: Because TCR sequencing was done on bulk RNA from unsorted whole blood, the alpha and beta chains could not be paired.

The full study reports these points: VDJdb matching was skewed toward anti-spike CD8 responses and likely underestimated virus-specific expansions, missing private and CD4 specificities.

The TCR originated in an adult who was a healthcare worker with PCR-confirmed SARS-CoV-2 infection or an uninfected control (not recorded which). Recombination linked TRBV6-1 to TRBJ2-7; a tentative D call is TRBD1 (5 bases match). The sample comprised whole blood. The CDR3 protein is CASRVYSMGPYEQYF. The DNA sequence follows: TGTGCCAGCAGGGTGTATTCGATGGGGCCTTACGAGCAGTACTTC.